This T cell receptor (beta chain) is from a study of identical twins. Study-wide findings and caveats: With abundant cord blood beta clonotypes, insertions were fewer; memory repertoires showed no such pattern. The conclusions drew on cross-sectional statistical analysis instead of tracking the same donors. A partial confounding effect on zero-insertion analyses could come from invariant MAIT and iNKT cells.

Looked up from germline, CDR1 is WNHNN and CDR2 is SYGVQD (reference sequence). The CDR3 is 12 residues long. For this clonotype: What it binds is not known. One end of the junction is discordant with germline, which a read error may explain.

Each CDR3 protein gets one entry after TCRdb re-called the 5' RACE reads with MiXCR. The repertoire consists of about 720,000 distinct CDR3 sequences, with less than 10% occurring once and the leading ten covering around 0.95%. The same data also contributed to another study, on yellow fever vaccine responses in identical twins.

The chain is built from TRBV10-1 and TRBJ2-7; TRBD2 matches 7 bases. The sequencing input was PBMCs. The sequence was obtained from a woman aged 18-29 years in good health. The CDR3: CASSEGGDYRVF. The DNA of the CDR3 is TGCGCCAGCAGTGAGGGGGGGGACTATCGCGTATTC.